The present T cell receptor (beta chain) was sequenced within a study of blood T cell repertoires in COVID-19. Study context: PBMCs, B-cell-depleted T cells, or T cells were the source of the cDNA or gDNA that made up the material.

Only in-frame clones appear in the TCRdb table, and some are missing; sequencing was by immunoSEQ multiplex PCR. In the table there are nearly 70,000 clones, about 91% of which are singletons. The CDR3 is made up of 13 amino acids. V shed 3 bases and J shed 4 bases, with 9 bases lying between them. The germline V gene encodes CDR1 SNHLY and CDR2 FYNNEI. The sequencing input was peripheral blood. The TCR was taken from a man aged 40-55 years with COVID-19, enrolled during active disease. The J gene is TRBJ1-1, the V gene TRBV2, with D possibly TRBD1 on 6 matching bases. The CDR3 is CASSELGATEAFF. In DNA form, the CDR3 reads TGTGCCAGCAGTGAGTTGGGGGCCACTGAAGCTTTCTTT.